The 22 T cell receptor beta chains below come from one sample, sequenced in a study of blood T cell repertoires in COVID-19. The data were produced by immunoSEQ multiplex PCR, yet TCRdb's version contains in-frame clones alone and is incomplete. The sample carries tens of thousands of clones, around 70% recorded once. The specimen sequenced was peripheral blood. Receptors originate from a man aged 65 to 79 with acute or convalescent COVID-19.

The V gene is TRBV4-1, the J gene TRBJ2-1; TRBD2 might be the D (6 bases). Germline V gives CDR1 MGHRA, CDR2 YSYEKL. The V and J ends lost 4 bases and 3 bases respectively, with 10 bases between them. This CDR3 is 14 amino acids long. CDR3 DNA: TGCGCCAGCAGCCCCGCGGACTACTACAATGAGCAGTTCTTC. Translation gives CASSPADYYNEQFF.

This chain joins TRBV2 and TRBJ2-7; 8 bases line up with TRBD2. Trimming removed 6 bases from V and 6 bases from J; junction bases left unmatched: 19. In germline, CDR1 is SNHLY, CDR2 FYNNEI. The CDR3 loop spans 17 amino acids. CDR3 DNA sequence: TGTGCCAGCAGGACCCGGACTAGCTCGGGGACTTATTCCGAGCAGTACTTC. The encoded protein is CASRTRTSSGTYSEQYF.

The rearrangement links TRBV9 to TRBJ2-7; 11 positions agree with TRBD1. Germline V gene data show CDR1 as SGDLS and CDR2 as YYNGEE. J gave up 4 bases and V 3 bases, and 6 bases lay outside the gene matches. The length of the CDR3 is 15 residues. The CDR3 DNA follows: TGTGCCAGCAGCGCATGGACAGGGGGCATATACGAGCAGTACTTC. This translates into CASSAWTGGIYEQYF.

The chain has TRBV5-6 and TRBJ1-6; the D gene is possibly TRBD1 (5 bases). CDR1 and CDR2 from the germline V gene are SGHDT and YYEEEE. The CDR3 has 13 residues. Trimming left V 4 bases short and J 8 bases short, with 10 bases between. CDR3 protein: CASSQGAYSPLHF. The CDR3 region has the DNA TGTGCCAGCAGCCAGGGCGCTTATTCACCCCTCCACTTT.

This sequence joins TRBV7-2 and TRBJ1-5; weak D call: TRBD1 (5 bases). This CDR3 contains 14 residues. Between the trimmed V and J ends, which lost 3 bases and 6 bases, there was a span of 12 bases. Germline V gives CDR1 SGHTA, CDR2 FQGNSA. In nucleotides, the CDR3 is TGTGCCAGCAGCTTGGGGCCGACCGGTCAGCCCCAGCATTTT. Its protein is CASSLGPTGQPQHF. Supplemented by reference TRBV7-2 and TRBJ1-5, the full variable domain reads GAGVSQSPSNKVTEKGKDVELRCDPISGHTALYWYRQSLGQGLEFLIYFQGNSAPDKSGLPSDRFSAERTGGSVSTLTIQRTQQEDSAVYLCASSLGPTGQPQHFGDGTRLSIL.

The chain is built from TRBV19 and TRBJ1-2; 9 bases are shared with TRBD1. Germline V gene data show CDR1 as LNHDA and CDR2 as SQIVND (reference sequence). V was clipped by 10 bases and J by 7 bases; unmatched bases: 16. The CDR3 contains 15 residues. This chain's CDR3 is CATTPRTGAVGGYTF. The CDR3 DNA reads as TGTGCCACCACCCCCCGGACAGGGGCTGTGGGTGGCTACACCTTC.

The chain is built from TRBV18 and TRBJ1-2; 11 bases line up with TRBD1. J gave up 6 bases and V 6 bases, and 6 bases lay outside the gene matches. Germline assignment: CDR1 KGHSH and CDR2 LQKENI. CDR3 length: 14 amino acids. The CDR3 is CASSQGQGADGYTF. The CDR3 coding sequence is TGTGCCAGCTCGCAAGGACAGGGGGCTGATGGCTACACCTTC.

This rearrangement joins TRBV10-1 to TRBJ2-1; 7 bases are a match to TRBD2. Germline CDR1 is WNHNN and CDR2 is SYGVQD (reference sequence). CDR3 length equals 14 residues. The V segment lost 4 bases and the J segment 10 bases; nucleotides outside the gene matches: 10. In nucleotides, the CDR3 is TGCGCCAGCAGTGGAGACAGCCCCGGGAGGGAGCAGTTCTTC. This translates into CASSGDSPGREQFF.

This sequence joins TRBV3-1 (or the pseudogene TRBV3-2) and TRBJ1-2; the D gene is possibly TRBD1 (5 bases). V lost 7 bases and J lost 4, with 16 bases in between. The germline V gene has CDR1 LGHDT and CDR2 YNNKEL (reference sequence). This CDR3 comprises 14 residues. The CDR3 sequence: CASTSRGGFYGYTF. CDR3 nucleotides: TGTGCCAGCACCTCACGGGGGGGGTTCTATGGCTACACCTTC.

V is TRBV11-1 and J is TRBJ2-1; 7 bases align to TRBD2. Germline V gene lookup returns CDR1 SGHAT and CDR2 FQDESV (reference sequence). V lost 5 bases to trimming and J lost 9 bases; unmatched junction nucleotides: 16. The CDR3 contains 16 residues. This chain's CDR3 is CASSPRGKAGSIEQFF. In DNA, the CDR3 is TGTGCCAGCAGCCCGCGGGGGAAGGCGGGAAGTATTGAGCAGTTCTTC.

This chain connects TRBV7-9 to TRBJ1-1; no clear D gene. CDR1 is SEHNR and CDR2 is FQNEAQ in the germline V gene (reference sequence). V was shortened by 8 bases and J by 1 base, with 20 bases between the two germline ends. This CDR3 is 16 amino acids long. The CDR3 coding sequence is TGTGCCAGCGCCTTTGAGGGAGGCAGAAAGAACACTGAAGCTTTCTTT. This sequence encodes CASAFEGGRKNTEAFF.

V is TRBV28 and J is TRBJ2-1; 11 bases map to TRBD2. J lost 5 bases, V lost 4 bases, and 7 bases had no gene match. The CDR3 loop spans 16 amino acids. CDR1 MDHEN and CDR2 SYDVKM come from the germline V gene. Written as DNA, the CDR3 is TGTGCCAGCAGTTCCCCCGGGACTAGCGGACACAATGAGCAGTTCTTC. Translating it yields CASSSPGTSGHNEQFF.

The V and J genes are TRBV29-1 and TRBJ1-2; the match to TRBD1 covers 8 bases. Germline V gene lookup returns CDR1 SQVTM and CDR2 ANQGSEA. V lost 0 bases to trimming and J lost 4 bases; unmatched junction nucleotides: 4. This CDR3 spans 14 amino acids. CDR3 in DNA: TGCAGCGTTGAAGATCCTGACAGGGGCTATGGCTACACCTTC. Its protein product is CSVEDPDRGYGYTF.

The chain has TRBV27 and TRBJ2-1; D gene unclear. The germline gives CDR1 MNHEY, CDR2 SMNVEV (reference sequence). The CDR3 is made up of 15 amino acids. V was cut by 6 bases and J by 2 bases, with 14 bases left in between. CDR3: CASSIPRGTYNEQFF. The DNA of the CDR3 is TGTGCCAGCAGCATTCCCCGCGGTACCTACAATGAGCAGTTCTTC.

Comments on this clone: Different DNA sequences within this sample yield the same CDR3. This sequence joins TRBV3-1 (or the pseudogene TRBV3-2) and TRBJ2-7; 9 bases fit TRBD1. Germline V gene lookup returns CDR1 LGHDT and CDR2 YNNKEL (reference sequence). The CDR3 totals 14 residues. With V trimmed by 5 bases and J by 0 bases, 2 bases remained unmatched. CDR3 amino acids: CASSSTGGSYEQYF. Here the CDR3 DNA reads TGTGCCAGCAGCTCGACAGGGGGCTCCTACGAGCAGTACTTC.

V gene TRBV14 combines with J gene TRBJ2-7; the D gene is possibly TRBD2 (5 bases). Germline lookup yields CDR1 SGHDN and CDR2 FVKESK. The CDR3 contains 16 residues. V lost 1 base and J lost 0, with 13 bases in between. This CDR3 reads CASSQGSGKGSYEQYF. The CDR3 bases are TGTGCCAGCAGCCAAGGGAGCGGAAAGGGCTCCTACGAGCAGTACTTC.

This chain connects TRBV27 to TRBJ2-7; 8 nucleotides line up with TRBD2. Trimming at V came to 5 bases and at J to 7 bases, leaving 7 bases not matched to a gene. There are 13 residues in the CDR3. CDR1 and CDR2 (germline): MNHEY, SMNVEV (reference sequence). The CDR3 is CASSKSSGWEQYF. CDR3 nucleotides: TGTGCCAGCAGTAAGTCTAGCGGGTGGGAGCAGTACTTC.

The rearrangement links TRBV4-3 to TRBJ1-3, with 7 bases fitting TRBD1. The CDR3 totals 14 residues. The germline CDR1 and CDR2 sequences are LGHNA and YSLEER. The V segment lost 5 bases and the J segment 2 bases; nucleotides outside the gene matches: 3. For the CDR3, the DNA is TGCGCCAGCAGCAAGGGACAGCCTGGAAACACCATATATTTT. Amino acid sequence: CASSKGQPGNTIYF.

The chain carries TRBV7-3 and TRBJ2-3; 11 nucleotides match TRBD2. V shed 4 bases and J 6 bases; nucleotides not matched to a gene: 3. The CDR3 is made up of 14 amino acids. Germline values: CDR1 SGHTA, CDR2 FQGTGA. This chain's CDR3 is CASSSTSGSDTQYF. The CDR3 DNA is TGTGCCAGCAGCTCTACTAGCGGGAGTGATACGCAGTATTTT.

The chain couples TRBV27 to TRBJ2-1; 8 bases fit TRBD1. Per the germline V gene, CDR1 is MNHEY and CDR2 is SMNVEV (reference sequence). The CDR3 runs 15 residues. Trimming removed 8 bases from V and 6 bases from J; junction bases left unmatched: 12. CDR3 loop: CASGLTGAGSNEQFF. The CDR3 bases are TGTGCCAGCGGCCTGACAGGGGCGGGGAGCAATGAGCAGTTCTTC.

The chain employs TRBV7-8 and TRBJ2-7; no definite D call. V was clipped by 0 bases and J by 4 bases, with 13 bases between them. This CDR3 is built from 15 residues. CDR1 SGHVS and CDR2 FQNEAQ come from the germline V gene. Here the CDR3 reads CASSLAAAIAYEQYF. CDR3 nucleotide sequence: TGTGCCAGCAGCTTAGCGGCGGCTATCGCTTACGAGCAGTACTTC.

This chain links TRBV27 with TRBJ1-1; 7 bases fit TRBD1. In germline, CDR1 is MNHEY, CDR2 SMNVEV (reference sequence). The V gene end was trimmed by 2 bases and the J gene end by 3 bases; junction bases not matched to a gene: 6. The CDR3 length is 15 residues. DNA for the CDR3: TGTGCCAGCAGTTTAAAGTACAGGGGATACACTGAAGCTTTCTTT. Its protein product is CASSLKYRGYTEAFF.